Each of the 18 T cell receptor beta chains below was sequenced from the same sample in a study of T-cell memory formation after mild COVID-19. In TCRdb, the 5' RACE reads were re-called with MiXCR into one record per CDR3 protein. Found here are 400,000 to 500,000 distinct CDR3 sequences, about 20% of them singletons; the top ten hold 20% to 25%. Sequenced material: PBMCs or a T cell subset sorted from them (not recorded which). The receptors were sampled from a man in his late teens or twenties who had mild COVID-19 (a few samples of this study predate the infection). Cell type and time point are not known.

This clonotype was detected only a few times. In DNA, the CDR3 is TGTGCCAGCAGCTTATACGGAGGGGACAATTCACCCCTCCACTTT. Translating gives CASSLYGGDNSPLHF. V and J are TRBV7-9 and TRBJ1-6; D is perhaps TRBD1 (5 bases). The CDR3 consists of 15 residues. Per germline, CDR1 SEHNR and CDR2 FQNEAQ (reference sequence). Trimming took off 2 bases at V and 7 bases at J, with 12 bases between the two ends.

The chain links TRBV4-1 to TRBJ1-6, with 7 bases that match TRBD1. The CDR3 runs to 15 residues. The V gene's germline CDR1 is MGHRA and CDR2 YSYEKL. V dropped 1 base and J dropped 10; count of bases not matched to a gene: 7. The CDR3 is CASSQGMGQRSPLHF. CDR3 DNA sequence: TGCGCCAGCAGCCAAGGAATGGGACAGCGATCACCCCTCCACTTT.

This clonotype occurred once. The rearrangement uses TRBV6-5 and TRBJ2-1; no firm D call. Germline assignment: CDR1 MNHEY and CDR2 SVGAGI. V was trimmed by 2 bases and J by 8 bases, leaving 13 bases between them. The CDR3 runs 14 residues. This chain's CDR3 is CASSYRRAGDEQFF. The CDR3 DNA sequence: TGTGCCAGCAGTTACCGTCGGGCTGGGGATGAGCAGTTCTTC.

This clonotype was counted a few times. The genes are TRBV10-3 and TRBJ2-3; a possible D gene is TRBD1 (5 bases). The germline V and J ends were trimmed by 6 bases and 4 bases, with 11 bases remaining between them. There are 13 residues in the CDR3. Germline V gene data show CDR1 as ENHRY and CDR2 as SYGVKD. DNA of the CDR3: TGTGCCATCAGCCCTGTAGGGGCAGATACGCAGTATTTT. Translating gives CAISPVGADTQYF.

In its sample, this clonotype was seen a few times. The CDR3 region has the DNA TGTGCCAACGGACAGGGCAATCAGCCCCAGCATTTT. It is translated as CANGQGNQPQHF. The rearrangement uses TRBV28 and TRBJ1-5, with 7 bases that match TRBD1. The CDR3 length is 12 residues. Germline values: CDR1 MDHEN, CDR2 SYDVKM. J was trimmed by 2 bases and V by 10 bases; bases with no gene match: 2. The variable domain in full, completed from reference TRBV28 and TRBJ1-5, reads DVKVTQSSRYLVKRTGEKVFLECVQDMDHENMFWYRQDPGLGLRLIYFSYDVKMKEKGDIPEGYSVSREKKERFSLILESASTNQTSMYLCANGQGNQPQHFGDGTRLSIL.

The table lists this clonotype with a few counts. The chain has TRBV7-2 and TRBJ2-5, with 8 bases identical to TRBD2. With 3 bases clipped from V and 1 base from J, the junction kept 4 bases outside the gene matches. This CDR3 is 15 amino acids long. Germline values: CDR1 SGHTA, CDR2 FQGNSA. In DNA, the CDR3 is TGTGCCAGCAGCTTTATAGCGGGGATCCAAGAGACCCAGTACTTC. This codes for CASSFIAGIQETQYF.

The chain uses TRBV7-2 and TRBJ2-7; D may be TRBD1 (6 bases). Germline-derived CDR1 and CDR2 are SGHTA and FQGNSA. The CDR3 loop spans 15 amino acids. The germline V and J ends were trimmed by 1 base and 4 bases, with 14 bases remaining between them. CDR3 sequence: CASSLDGRGFYEQYF. CDR3 coding DNA: TGTGCCAGCAGCTTAGACGGTAGGGGGTTTTACGAGCAGTACTTC.

This chain links TRBV12-3 or TRBV12-4 with TRBJ2-1; TRBD1 matches 9 bases. The CDR3 covers 14 residues. Germline trimming cut 2 bases from V and 7 bases from J; bases unmatched to any gene: 3. This chain's CDR3 is CASSLRDRENEQFF. The DNA for the CDR3 is TGTGCCAGCAGTTTAAGGGACAGGGAAAATGAGCAGTTCTTC.

This clonotype was seen repeatedly, ten times or more. The chain combines TRBV2 with TRBJ1-1, with D uncertain. The CDR3 sequence is 12 residues long. The V end was cut by 8 bases, the J end by 4 bases, with 11 bases between. Germline V gives CDR1 SNHLY, CDR2 FYNNEI. The CDR3 coding sequence is TGTGCCAGCCGATACGGGATCACTGAAGCTTTCTTT. The encoded protein is CASRYGITEAFF. The full variable domain, in which reference TRBV2 and TRBJ1-1 provide the parts outside the CDR3, is EPEVTQTPSHQVTQMGQEVILRCVPISNHLYFYWYRQILGQKVEFLVSFYNNEISEKSEIFDDQFSVERPDGSNFTLKIRSTKLEDSAMYFCASRYGITEAFFGQGTRLTVV.

The genes are TRBV2 and TRBJ2-3; a weak D match, TRBD2 (6 bases). V lost 1 base, J lost 2 bases, and 13 bases lay in between. The germline gives CDR1 SNHLY, CDR2 FYNNEI. The CDR3 is made up of 16 amino acids. CDR3 DNA sequence: TGTGCCAGCAGTGAAGTAGCGGCCACCAACACAGATACGCAGTATTTT. Encoded protein: CASSEVAATNTDTQYF.

This clonotype was counted at least ten times. The CDR3 DNA is TGCAGTGCTCTGGATGACAGGGCCCCGAACACTGAAGCTTTCTTT. Protein: CSALDDRAPNTEAFF. The chain uses TRBV20-1 and TRBJ1-1; TRBD1 aligns across 7 bases. The CDR3 has 15 residues. The germline V gene has CDR1 DFQATT and CDR2 SNEGSKA (reference sequence). V gave up 5 bases and J gave up 1 base; unmatched junction bases: 10.

The rearrangement joins TRBV10-3 to TRBJ1-4; D is perhaps TRBD1 (5 bases). The length of the CDR3 is 16 residues. The V and J ends lost 6 bases and 10 bases respectively, with 24 bases between them. Germline CDR1 ENHRY, CDR2 SYGVKD. The CDR3 spells CAIRRTYRRNLPKLFF. The CDR3 DNA follows: TGTGCCATCAGGCGGACTTACAGGAGAAATCTCCCAAAACTGTTTTTT.

The chain links TRBV12-3 or TRBV12-4 to TRBJ2-7, with 7 positions matching TRBD1. V gave up 5 bases and J gave up 3 bases; unmatched junction bases: 4. This CDR3 spans 13 amino acids. The CDR3 DNA follows: TGTGCCAGCAGTGTCGCAGGGGGCTACGAGCAGTACGTC. Translated, it gives CASSVAGGYEQYV.

This clonotype was picked up a small number of times. The chain joins TRBV20-1 to TRBJ2-5, with D possibly TRBD2 on 5 matching bases. Germline V gives CDR1 DFQATT, CDR2 SNEGSKA (reference sequence). The CDR3 extends over 13 amino acids. Trimming left V 5 bases short and J 3 bases short, with 13 bases between. CDR3: CSAWALEEETQYF. CDR3 coding DNA: TGCAGTGCTTGGGCCCTGGAGGAAGAGACCCAGTACTTC.

The V and J genes are TRBV5-1 and TRBJ2-1, with D possibly matching TRBD2 (7 bases). Germline V gives CDR1 SGHRS, CDR2 YFSETQ. The CDR3 has 17 amino acids. Trimming pared 1 base from V and 1 base from J, leaving 15 bases between. The CDR3 DNA reads as TGCGCCAGCAGCTTGCAGGGAGGGGGGTTGTCCTACAATGAGCAGTTCTTC. Translated: CASSLQGGGLSYNEQFF.

The chain has TRBV2 and TRBJ2-1, with D hard to call. The CDR3 extends over 14 amino acids. The V gene's germline CDR1 is SNHLY and CDR2 FYNNEI. Trimming left V 6 bases short and J 3 bases short, with 12 bases between. DNA of the CDR3: TGTGCCAGCAGACCCCGGCAGAACTACAATGAGCAGTTCTTC. This translates into CASRPRQNYNEQFF.

This clonotype was observed many times. This chain connects TRBV12-3 or TRBV12-4 to TRBJ1-5; D is undetermined. V was trimmed by 3 bases and J by 2 bases, leaving 17 bases between them. The CDR3 contains 17 residues. The CDR3 region is CASSLRSIVGGNQPQHF. The CDR3, as DNA: TGTGCCAGCAGTTTGAGATCGATCGTTGGCGGCAATCAGCCCCAGCATTTT.

The sample holds a few counts of this clonotype. CDR3 residues: CASSAGGTGQAFF. The CDR3 DNA sequence: TGCGCCAGCAGCGCCGGCGGCACGGGACAAGCTTTCTTT. This chain connects TRBV5-1 to TRBJ1-1, with D possibly matching TRBD1 (5 bases). Germline-derived CDR1 and CDR2 are SGHRS and YFSETQ. The V end was cut by 4 bases, the J end by 9 bases, with 16 bases between. This CDR3 spans 13 amino acids.